A selection of T cell receptor beta chains follows, all from one sample in a study of cytomegalovirus exposure and HLA in healthy donors. Assay used: immunoSEQ multiplex PCR; TCRdb lists only in-frame clones, some missing. The sample holds some 220,000 clones, about 80% seen once. What was sequenced was PBMCs. These receptors were taken from a woman in her sixties in good health and CMV-seropositive. CDR3s leave out the opening cysteine and the closing phenylalanine or tryptophan.

j_call,v_call,cdr3_aa
TRBJ1-1,TRBV10-2,ASSTGDTEAF
TRBJ1-2,TRBV4-2,ASSQGVGQGYGYT
TRBJ1-4,TRBV4-2,ASSQATGGEKAKLF
TRBJ1-2,TRBV6-5,ASIDTTEPYGYT
TRBJ1-1,TRBV5-1,ASSLGPQGNTEAF
TRBJ2-7,TRBV11-2,ASSLGGQAIEQY
TRBJ2-7,TRBV25-1,ASSPVEGRPYEQY
TRBJ2-1,TRBV18,ASSRGSYNEQF
TRBJ2-7,TRBV9,ASSPRGPYEQY
TRBJ1-1,TRBV5-1,ASSLETGGSEAF
TRBJ2-5,TRBV18,ASSPNRQETQY
TRBJ1-5,TRBV30,AWSVPGTGWQPQH
TRBJ1-1,TRBV28,ASRTGQGDTEAF
TRBJ1-1,TRBV9,ASSVTFSREAF
TRBJ2-1,TRBV30,AWSGSGHNEQF
TRBJ2-2,TRBV18,ASSPRLAVNTGELF
TRBJ1-1,TRBV6-6,ASRIGQGPTEAF
TRBJ1-5,TRBV7-6,ASSEYPRGGSNQPQH
TRBJ2-1,TRBV4-3,ASSQEGPGTGTYNEQF
TRBJ2-7,TRBV7-9,SSSFQTATGVVLHEQY
TRBJ2-1,TRBV5-4,ASSLVGTSGDNEQF
TRBJ2-2,TRBV7-2,ASSNSGRDTGELF
TRBJ2-5,TRBV29-1,SVVQQLQETQY
TRBJ2-2,TRBV10-2,ASSPGQGDTGELF
TRBJ1-2,TRBV5-5,ASSQGQNYGYT
TRBJ2-7,TRBV19,ASSRDRSYEQY
TRBJ2-7,TRBV5-1,ASSSGLAGKYEQY
TRBJ2-2,TRBV4-2,ASSQVLANTGELF
TRBJ2-2,TRBV5-1,ASSLGLAGANTGELF
TRBJ2-7,TRBV11-3,ASSFAGSYEQY
TRBJ2-7,TRBV6-6,ASTGGLTYEQY
TRBJ2-7,TRBV7-9,SSSPPGLAGVEQY
TRBJ2-3,TRBV7-2,ASSPIAGRTDTQY
TRBJ2-3,TRBV30,AWSVLSGTDTQY
TRBJ2-7,TRBV6-5,ASRRQMPYEQY
TRBJ2-2,TRBV6-1,ASSAETDNVRTISGELF
TRBJ2-7,TRBV5-4,ASSLGTPTATYEQY
TRBJ1-2,TRBV5-4,ASSVGQGINYGYT
TRBJ2-3,TRBV7-9,ASSTGLAGTDTQY
TRBJ1-6,TRBV5-1,ASSLKGQGDSPLH